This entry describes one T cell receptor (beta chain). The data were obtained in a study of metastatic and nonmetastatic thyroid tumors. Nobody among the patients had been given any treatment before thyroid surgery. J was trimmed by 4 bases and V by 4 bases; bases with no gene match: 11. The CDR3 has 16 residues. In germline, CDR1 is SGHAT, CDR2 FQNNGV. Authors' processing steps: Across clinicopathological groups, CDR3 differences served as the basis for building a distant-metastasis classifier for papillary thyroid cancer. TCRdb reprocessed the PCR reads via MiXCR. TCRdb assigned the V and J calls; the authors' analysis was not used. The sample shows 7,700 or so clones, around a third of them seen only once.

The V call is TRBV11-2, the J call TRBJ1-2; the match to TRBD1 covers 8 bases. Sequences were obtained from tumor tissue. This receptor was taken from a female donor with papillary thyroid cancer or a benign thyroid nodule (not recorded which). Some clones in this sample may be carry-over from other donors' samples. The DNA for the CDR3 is TGTGCCAGCAGCTCCGGACAGGGCGGATATATCTATGGCTACACCTTC. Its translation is CASSSGQGGYIYGYTF.